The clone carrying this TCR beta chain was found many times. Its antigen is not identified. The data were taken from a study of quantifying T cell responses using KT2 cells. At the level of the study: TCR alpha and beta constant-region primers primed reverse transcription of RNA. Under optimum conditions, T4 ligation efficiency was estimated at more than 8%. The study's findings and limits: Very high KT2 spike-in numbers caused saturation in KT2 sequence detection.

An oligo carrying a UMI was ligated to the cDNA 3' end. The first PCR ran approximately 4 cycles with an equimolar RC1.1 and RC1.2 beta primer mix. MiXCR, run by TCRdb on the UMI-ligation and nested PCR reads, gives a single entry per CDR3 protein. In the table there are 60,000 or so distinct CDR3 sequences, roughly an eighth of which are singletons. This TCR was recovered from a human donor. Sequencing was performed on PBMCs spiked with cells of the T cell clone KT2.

The CDR3 DNA sequence: TGTGCCAGCAGCCAATTCGGGTGGGAGACTGAAGCTTTCTTT. It specifies CASSQFGWETEAFF. This rearrangement joins TRBV3-1 to TRBJ1-1; D not certain. Trimming removed 2 bases from V and 5 bases from J, with 12 bases in between. Germline V CDR1 and CDR2: LGHDT, YNNKEL (reference sequence). The CDR3 runs to 14 residues.